Described below is a single T cell receptor beta chain sequence and its context. Graves' hyperthyroidism qualified as stable when ophthalmopathy did not progress within 18 months. Those patients with uncontrolled infection, other autoimmune disease, pregnancy or lactation were excluded. These data come from a study of T cells in Graves' hyperthyroidism and ophthalmopathy. The germline gives CDR1 SGHTA, CDR2 FQGNSA. The CDR3 runs to 13 residues. The source material, RNA transcripts, was used to amplify TCR beta CDR3 regions. HTBI primers were used for first-round RT-PCR of the TCR CDR3. TCRdb fed the multiplex PCR reads into MiXCR, producing one record per CDR3 protein. The data show some 740,000 distinct CDR3 sequences, with 12% to 15% seen just once and 10% to 13% held by the top ten.

The specimen was blood. The TCR sequence derives from a woman aged 18-29 years with Graves' hyperthyroidism. The chain employs TRBV7-2 and TRBJ2-1; D may be TRBD1 (5 bases). The J call could be wrong; TRBJ2-7 is a better fit for the DNA end. The CDR3 bases are TGTGCCAGCAGCCAAGCTAAGGACAATGAGCAGTACTTC. This sequence encodes CASSQAKDNEQYF.